This TCR beta chain is from a study of T cells in Graves' hyperthyroidism and ophthalmopathy. Turning to the study itself: The initial diagnosis was the point when peripheral blood was collected, ahead of any treatment.

The germline CDR1 and CDR2 sequences are SNHLY and FYNNEI. The CDR3 sequence is 13 residues long. The V and J ends lost 6 bases and 3 bases respectively, with 12 bases between them. The table lists this clonotype with many counts. Its target is not known. Broader study findings: Most clonotypes expanded in the thyroid (above 0.001) were also present in blood.

Amplification yielded TCR beta CDR3 regions, with RNA transcripts as the source. When the TCR CDR3 underwent first-round RT-PCR, the HTBI primer set was used. TCRdb redid the calling of the multiplex PCR reads with MiXCR, one entry per CDR3 protein. This sample carries more than 550,000 distinct CDR3 sequences, about 18% of them seen once, and the ten largest clones take around 15%. Exclusions: uncontrolled infection, other autoimmune disease, pregnancy, lactation. The genes are TRBV2 and TRBJ2-7; TRBD2 is a possible D gene (6 bases). The specimen sequenced was blood. The source is a man aged 50 to 59 with Graves' hyperthyroidism. In nucleotides, the CDR3 is TGTGCCAGCAGCTCATTGGAGGGCTACGAGCAGTACTTC. Its protein product is CASSSLEGYEQYF.